This T cell receptor (beta chain) was obtained from a study of identical twins (dated by TCRdb to 2016 to 2018). Concerning the study at large: The study deep-sequenced TCR alpha and beta repertoires from monozygotic twins, unrelated adults of various ages and cord blood to test whether fetal clonotypes persist. To rule out contamination, the twin experiments were replicated at different times with different library preparation protocols.

From a lookup of the germline V gene (reference sequence), CDR1 and CDR2 are MNHNY and SVGAGI. Trimming removed 4 bases from V and 4 bases from J, leaving 8 bases between the germline ends. Inclusive of the bounding cysteine and phenylalanine, the CDR3 is 13 residues long. Only CDR3 DNA is held: 39 bases, read in frame from base 1. Libraries were prepared through 5' RACE. Data came from an Illumina HiSeq 2000. A universal primer binding site was added through template switching, and the final cDNA carried a unique molecular identifier so that TCR cDNA molecules could be counted accurately. Specific primers in the conserved constant-segment region were used to synthesize first-strand cDNA for the TCR alpha and beta chains. To control for contamination, each cDNA library was double barcoded with a SMART-Mk sample barcode plus Illumina barcodes. TruSeq adapter sequences and Illumina sample barcodes were added in two successive PCR steps. TCR alpha and beta cDNA libraries were sequenced on the Illumina HiSeq platform with custom primers. The study's own analysis went as follows. MiGEC was used to process raw reads and extract unique molecular identifiers, and MiXCR was used to find CDR3 positions. For each individual, recombination models were inferred using an EM algorithm with the repgenHMM and IGoR tools. Shared clonotypes were analyzed with the tcR package in R, and sharing was normalized by the product of cloneset sizes. To study raw recombination without the effects of thymic and clonal selection, out-of-frame nonproductive sequences were analyzed. Clones were called with MiXCR by TCRdb after fastp trimmed the public reads at Q25, and only in-frame beta chains were retained. One record per CDR3 amino acid sequence lists the most common genes and DNA. TCRdb's processing, not the authors', yielded these V and J calls. This sample is represented by roughly 1.6 million distinct CDR3 sequences; 32% of them were singletons. The leading ten clones occupy about 0.3% of the sample.

Broader findings and caveats from the paper: Because the same donors could not be followed over many years, the conclusions relied on cross-sectional statistical analysis. Invariant T cells such as MAIT and iNKT could partly confound zero-insertion analyses, though diverse VJ usage argued against this for most clonotypes. Out-of-frame TCR alpha sharing in monozygotic twins was systematically underestimated by recombination models, whereas sharing between unrelated individuals was in agreement with the recombination models. Compared with coincidental sharing between unrelated individuals, out-of-frame TCR alpha sequences shared between twins had an excess of sequences with low generation probability. Abundant cord blood beta clonotypes carried fewer insertions; young adult naive repertoires showed a weaker similar trend, while memory repertoires showed none. A weaker excess of twin sharing was found in beta out-of-frame sequences because the signal-to-noise ratio was lowered by fewer shared sequences.

Every donor in the study was a healthy Caucasian. This clonotype has a handful of counts. There is no known antigen for this receptor. No much larger clone is present one base from it, and per-base qualities are unavailable. The chain is encoded by TRBV6-6 joined to TRBJ2-1; no confident D gene assignment can be made. The source of this sequence is a newborn girl in good health. The sequenced material came from cord blood. The DNA is TGTGCCAGCAGTTTCACTAAATACAATGAGCAGTTCTTC. This translates into CASSFTKYNEQFF.